Listed below are T cell receptor beta chains from one sample, sequenced in a study of spatial heterogeneity in lung cancer. TCRdb independently ran MiXCR on the 5' RACE reads; one entry per CDR3 protein. The table has several thousand distinct CDR3 sequences, around 7.8% seen once. The material was normal lung tissue next to the tumor, obtained at surgery. These receptors all come from a female donor with early-stage non-small cell lung cancer. CDR3s include the opening cysteine and the closing phenylalanine or tryptophan. D genes are given only for firm matches. Size tells how often a clone was seen (once, few, many) or the class of an expanded clone, and some rows leave it out.

V: TRBV20-1; size: many; D: TRBD2; J: TRBJ2-1; CDR3: CSARVPRTSGGRREQFF; DNA: TGCAGTGCTAGAGTTCCCAGGACTAGCGGGGGGCGTAGGGAGCAGTTCTTC
V: TRBV6-1; size: medium-sized; D: TRBD1; J: TRBJ1-2; CDR3: CASKIVRDRVNNYGYTF; DNA: TGTGCCAGCAAAATCGTCCGGGACAGGGTAAACAACTATGGCTACACCTTC
V: TRBV29-1; size: medium-sized; D: -; J: TRBJ2-7; CDR3: CSVEAQSYEQYF; DNA: TGCAGCGTTGAAGCCCAGAGCTACGAGCAGTACTTC
V: TRBV20-1; size: many; D: -; J: TRBJ2-3; CDR3: CSASQQGLADTQYF; DNA: TGCAGTGCTAGTCAGCAGGGATTGGCAGATACGCAGTATTTT
V: TRBV10-3; size: many; D: -; J: TRBJ2-3; CDR3: CATGTTDTQYF; DNA: TGTGCCACAGGGACCACAGATACGCAGTATTTT
V: TRBV5-1; size: many; D: TRBD2; J: TRBJ2-5; CDR3: CASSLAGGLETQYF; DNA: TGCGCCAGCAGCTTGGCGGGAGGGCTAGAGACCCAGTACTTC
V: TRBV6-5; size: medium-sized; D: -; J: TRBJ1-2; CDR3: CASGPYSPYTF; DNA: TGTGCCAGCGGCCCTTACAGTCCCTACACCTTC
V: TRBV7-9; size: few; D: -; J: TRBJ2-1; CDR3: CASSFAGSYNEQFF; DNA: TGTGCCAGCAGCTTCGCGGGTTCGTACAATGAGCAGTTCTTC
V: TRBV6-5; size: medium-sized; D: TRBD1; J: TRBJ1-1; CDR3: CASSYTLGQGEAFF; DNA: TGTGCCAGCAGTTACACCCTCGGACAGGGGGAAGCTTTCTTT
V: TRBV6-5; size: medium-sized; D: -; J: TRBJ1-3; CDR3: CASTRAAGNTIYF; DNA: TGTGCCAGCACCCGGGCAGCCGGAAACACCATATATTTT
V: TRBV3-1; size: -; D: TRBD2; J: TRBJ2-2; CDR3: CASSQFPPSGANTGELFF; DNA: TGTGCCAGCAGCCAATTCCCCCCTAGCGGCGCGAACACCGGGGAGCTGTTTTTT
V: TRBV7-9; size: -; D: -; J: TRBJ2-3; CDR3: CASSPNTDTQYF; DNA: TGTGCCAGCAGCCCAAACACAGATACGCAGTATTTT
V: TRBV6-1; size: many; D: TRBD2; J: TRBJ2-3; CDR3: CASSRGLAAYTQYF; DNA: TGTGCCAGCAGTCGGGGACTAGCGGCTTATACGCAGTATTTT